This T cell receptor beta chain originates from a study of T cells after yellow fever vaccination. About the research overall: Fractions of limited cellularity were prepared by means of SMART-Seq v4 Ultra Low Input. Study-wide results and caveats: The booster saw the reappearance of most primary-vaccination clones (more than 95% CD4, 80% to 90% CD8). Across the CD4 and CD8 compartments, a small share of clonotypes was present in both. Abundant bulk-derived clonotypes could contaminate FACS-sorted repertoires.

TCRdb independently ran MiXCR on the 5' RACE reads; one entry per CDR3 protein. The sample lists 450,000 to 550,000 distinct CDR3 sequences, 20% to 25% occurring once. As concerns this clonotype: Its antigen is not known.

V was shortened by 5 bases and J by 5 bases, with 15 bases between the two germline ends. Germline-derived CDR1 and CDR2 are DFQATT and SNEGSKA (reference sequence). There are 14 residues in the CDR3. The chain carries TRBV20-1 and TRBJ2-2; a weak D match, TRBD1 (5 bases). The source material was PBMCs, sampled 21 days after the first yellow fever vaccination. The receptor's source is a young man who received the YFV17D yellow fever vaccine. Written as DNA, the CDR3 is TGCAGTGCTCGGAAGGGGCTGGAGACCGGGGAGCTGTTTTTT. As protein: CSARKGLETGELFF.